Shown below are 25 T cell receptor beta chains from a single sample sequenced in a study of blood T cell repertoires in COVID-19. Sequencing was performed with immunoSEQ multiplex PCR; in TCRdb, only in-frame clones are kept and a portion is missing. The profile shows 200,000 to 300,000 clones, 82% of them singletons. Sequencing was done on a sample of peripheral blood. The receptor source for this set is a woman aged 60-75 years with active or convalescent COVID-19.

This clone came up many times. This chain uses TRBV30 with TRBJ2-1, with 8 bases lining up with TRBD2. With 0 bases clipped from V and 7 bases from J, the junction kept 8 bases outside the gene matches. The CDR3 is 15 amino acids. Germline assignment: CDR1 GTSNPN and CDR2 SVGIG (reference sequence). The CDR3 loop is CAWSVRTSRLNEQFF. The CDR3 nucleotides read TGTGCCTGGAGTGTACGGACTAGCCGTCTTAATGAGCAGTTCTTC.

The genes are TRBV3-1 (or the pseudogene TRBV3-2) and TRBJ1-3; D might be TRBD1 (5 bases). Trimming stripped 5 bases from V and 0 bases from J, with 11 bases between. CDR1 and CDR2 (germline): LGHDT, YNNKEL (reference sequence). This CDR3 contains 15 residues. DNA for the CDR3: TGTGCCAGCAGCACAGGTTGGGGCTCTGGAAACACCATATATTTT. Translating gives CASSTGWGSGNTIYF.

The J gene is TRBJ2-6, the V gene TRBV12-5; maybe TRBD1 (6 bases). The CDR3 has 18 amino acids. Trimming removed 2 bases from V and 1 base from J, with 15 bases in between. Germline V lookup: CDR1 LGHNT, CDR2 FRNRAP. CDR3: CASGLRNWGQSGANVLTF. The CDR3 DNA sequence: TGTGCTAGTGGTTTGAGGAATTGGGGGCAGTCTGGGGCCAACGTCCTGACTTTC.

V is TRBV7-2 and J is TRBJ1-1, with D perhaps TRBD1 (6 bases). The V gene's germline CDR1 is SGHTA and CDR2 FQGNSA. This CDR3 has 14 amino acids. Trimming took 3 bases from V and 1 from J, leaving 9 bases between them. Written as DNA, the CDR3 is TGTGCCAGCAGCTTTGGACAGACGAACACTGAAGCTTTCTTT. Translation: CASSFGQTNTEAFF.

This rearrangement joins TRBV9 to TRBJ1-4, with 9 nucleotides matching TRBD1. The V gene end was trimmed by 1 base and the J gene end by 7 bases; junction bases not matched to a gene: 5. The CDR3 is 15 residues long. Per the germline V gene, CDR1 is SGDLS and CDR2 is YYNGEE. In nucleotides, the CDR3 is TGTGCCAGCAGCGTAACAGGGGGCGTGGGTGAAAAACTGTTTTTT. It translates to CASSVTGGVGEKLFF.

V is TRBV7-2 and J is TRBJ2-3; D unresolved. V was cut by 1 base and J by 2 bases, with 4 bases left in between. The length of the CDR3 is 13 residues. The germline V gene has CDR1 SGHTA and CDR2 FQGNSA. CDR3 DNA: TGTGCCAGCAGCTTAGTAAACACAGATACGCAGTATTTT. Translating it yields CASSLVNTDTQYF.

V is TRBV7-8 and J is TRBJ1-2; 12 bases fit TRBD1. CDR1 is SGHVS and CDR2 is FQNEAQ in the germline V gene. The CDR3 spans 16 residues. Trimming at V came to 1 base and at J to 8 bases, leaving 8 bases not matched to a gene. Written as DNA, the CDR3 is TGTGCCAGCAGCTTAGGAGGGACAGGGGGCCTGGGGGGCTACACCTTC. It is translated as CASSLGGTGGLGGYTF.

CDR3 sequence: CASSPGQGGDTQYF. The CDR3 region has the DNA TGTGCCAGTAGTCCGGGACAGGGGGGCGATACGCAGTATTTT. This chain connects TRBV19 to TRBJ2-3; TRBD1 agrees at 11 bases. Trimming cost V 5 bases and J 6 bases; bases outside gene matches: 4. Germline values: CDR1 LNHDA, CDR2 SQIVND (reference sequence). CDR3 length: 14 residues.

CDR3 sequence: CASSLPASTEAFF. For the CDR3, the DNA is TGTGCCAGCAGCTTGCCCGCGAGCACTGAAGCTTTCTTT. V and J are TRBV5-6 and TRBJ1-1, with unresolved D. CDR1 SGHDT and CDR2 YYEEEE come from the germline V gene. The CDR3 is 13 amino acids. V shed 1 base and J shed 4 bases, with 8 bases lying between them.

This rearrangement joins TRBV6-5 to TRBJ2-1; 7 bases match TRBD2. Germline loops: CDR1 MNHEY, CDR2 SVGAGI. CDR3 length: 14 amino acids. The J segment lost 0 bases and the V segment lost 6 bases, leaving 2 bases of the junction unmatched. The CDR3 coding sequence is TGTGCCAGCAGAAGGGAGGGCTCCTACAATGAGCAGTTCTTC. This encodes CASRREGSYNEQFF.

This clone was counted a few times. The chain is built from TRBV5-3 and TRBJ2-2, with 14 bases identical to TRBD2. TRBV5-3 falls under the ORF class, with uncertain function. The CDR3 loop spans 17 amino acids. The J segment lost 6 bases and the V segment lost 3 bases, leaving 7 bases of the junction unmatched. CDR3 loop: CARSSATSGGAAGELFF. The CDR3 bases are TGTGCCAGAAGCTCCGCGACTAGCGGGGGGGCTGCCGGGGAGCTGTTTTTT.

The V and J genes are TRBV27 and TRBJ1-5, with D possibly being TRBD1 (5 bases). There are 14 residues in the CDR3. In germline, CDR1 is MNHEY, CDR2 SMNVEV (reference sequence). Between the trimmed V and J ends, which lost 2 bases and 5 bases, there was a span of 10 bases. The DNA for the CDR3 is TGTGCCAGCAGTTTAGTAGGGGCCCATCAGCCCCAGCATTTT. This codes for CASSLVGAHQPQHF.

This sequence joins TRBV5-1 and TRBJ1-2; D is perhaps TRBD1 (5 bases). From germline, CDR1 is SGHRS and CDR2 YFSETQ. Trimming took 2 bases from V and 6 from J, leaving 11 bases between them. This CDR3 spans 13 amino acids. The CDR3: CASSFQGTDGYTF. The CDR3, as DNA: TGCGCCAGCAGCTTCCAGGGAACCGATGGCTACACCTTC.

This chain links TRBV12-3 or TRBV12-4 with TRBJ2-1; 8 bases line up with TRBD2. Unmatched junction bases numbered 2, after V lost 5 bases and J lost 5 bases. The CDR3 is made up of 13 amino acids. Here the CDR3 reads CASSGRGDNEQFF. The CDR3 nucleotides read TGTGCCAGCAGTGGGCGGGGGGACAATGAGCAGTTCTTC.

The rearrangement uses TRBV12-1 and TRBJ2-5; TRBD2 is the table's D call, not checked against the DNA. TRBV12-1 is assigned pseudogene status. The CDR3 sequence is 15 residues long. The CDR3 DNA follows: TGTGCCAGCAGCCCCTCCGGGACTAGCCTAGTCCCCCAGTACTTC. Translating gives CASSPSGTSLVPQYF.

This chain uses TRBV19 with TRBJ1-1, with D possibly being TRBD1 (6 bases). The germline CDR1 and CDR2 sequences are LNHDA and SQIVND (reference sequence). The V end was cut by 6 bases, the J end by 1 base, with 12 bases between. This CDR3 contains 14 residues. CDR3 nucleotides: TGTGCCAGTAGCGACAGGTCCGGGAACACTGAAGCTTTCTTT. Encoded protein: CASSDRSGNTEAFF.

The genes are TRBV28 and TRBJ1-6; D call uncertain. CDR1 is MDHEN and CDR2 is SYDVKM in the germline V gene. V was cut by 10 bases and J by 6 bases, with 13 bases left in between. The CDR3 totals 13 residues. Written as DNA, the CDR3 is TGTGCCACGCGGCCGGGGATTAATTCACCCCTCCACTTT. It codes for CATRPGINSPLHF. Together with reference TRBV28 and TRBJ1-6, the CDR3 gives the full variable domain: DVKVTQSSRYLVKRTGEKVFLECVQDMDHENMFWYRQDPGLGLRLIYFSYDVKMKEKGDIPEGYSVSREKKERFSLILESASTNQTSMYLCATRPGINSPLHFGNGTRLTVT.

The V call is TRBV7-9, the J call TRBJ1-2; D is undetermined. The CDR3 covers 15 residues. Germline V gene sequence: CDR1 SEHNR, CDR2 FQNEAQ (reference sequence). Trimming left V 5 bases short and J 2 bases short, with 15 bases between. The CDR3 DNA reads as TGTGCCAGCAGCCTCTGGTTACGAGAAAACTATGGCTACACCTTC. This sequence encodes CASSLWLRENYGYTF.

This clone was detected only a few times. The rearrangement uses TRBV6-6 and TRBJ1-1; D uncertain. Germline lookup yields CDR1 MNHNY and CDR2 SVGAGI (reference sequence). V was pared by 3 bases and J by 0 bases, with 2 bases between. The length of the CDR3 is 12 residues. CDR3 sequence: CASSYMNTEAFF. The CDR3 DNA reads TGTGCCAGCAGTTATATGAACACTGAAGCTTTCTTT.

The rearrangement joins TRBV3-1 (or the pseudogene TRBV3-2) to TRBJ2-1; TRBD2 matches at 13 bases. Germline-derived CDR1 and CDR2 are LGHDT and YNNKEL (reference sequence). V gave up 4 bases and J gave up 10 bases; unmatched junction bases: 7. The CDR3 runs to 15 residues. The CDR3 spells CASSPTSGGATEQFF. For the CDR3, the DNA is TGTGCCAGCAGCCCAACTAGCGGGGGGGCCACGGAGCAGTTCTTC.

The chain combines TRBV18 with TRBJ1-6; 7 bases fit TRBD1. This CDR3 comprises 15 residues. Germline CDR1 reads KGHSH; CDR2 reads LQKENI. The J segment lost 7 bases and the V segment lost 3 bases, leaving 6 bases of the junction unmatched. The CDR3 coding sequence is TGTGCCAGCTCACCCCGGGACAGCGTGAATTCACCCCTCCACTTT. Protein: CASSPRDSVNSPLHF.

This clone appeared once. V gene TRBV10-3 combines with J gene TRBJ2-1; a possible D gene is TRBD2 (5 bases). This CDR3 is built from 16 residues. V was shortened by 2 bases and J by 2 bases, with 13 bases between the two germline ends. Germline V CDR1 and CDR2: ENHRY, SYGVKD. The CDR3 nucleotides are TGTGCCATCAGTGAGGAGTCCAGCGGCCCCTACAATGAGCAGTTCTTC. This encodes CAISEESSGPYNEQFF.

The chain recombines TRBV19 with TRBJ2-1; the match to TRBD2 covers 8 bases. Germline assignment: CDR1 LNHDA and CDR2 SQIVND (reference sequence). The CDR3 loop spans 17 amino acids. V gave up 5 bases and J gave up 2 bases; unmatched junction bases: 11. The CDR3 here is CASSPRSSGGPYNEQFF. As DNA, the CDR3 is TGTGCCAGTAGTCCAAGGTCCAGCGGGGGCCCCTACAATGAGCAGTTCTTC.

The chain links TRBV7-9 to TRBJ1-1, with TRBD1 matching over 7 bases. V was clipped by 4 bases and J by 8 bases; unmatched bases: 10. The germline gives CDR1 SEHNR, CDR2 FQNEAQ (reference sequence). This CDR3 region has 14 residues. The CDR3 DNA sequence: TGTGCCAGCAGCTCCACCCCCAGGGACAGAGAAGCTTTCTTT. Translating it yields CASSSTPRDREAFF.

The chain is built from TRBV19 and TRBJ1-5; 7 bases are a match to TRBD1. V was pared by 4 bases and J by 4 bases, with 4 bases of the junction left unmatched. Per the germline V gene, CDR1 is LNHDA and CDR2 is SQIVND (reference sequence). The CDR3 covers 14 residues. DNA for the CDR3: TGTGCCAGTAGTAAAGGACAGGCGAATCAGCCCCAGCATTTT. Amino acids: CASSKGQANQPQHF.